One sample yielded the 8 T cell receptor beta chains listed below, sequenced in a study of shared clonotypes between healthy human individuals (dated by TCRdb to the early 2020s). To prepare the library, the immunoSEQ multiplex PCR assay was applied. The table comes from immuneACCESS by way of TCRdb, which keeps in-frame sequences with V and J called. Part of the clones is missing from these tables; in studies checked, under half for an unresolved V gene and the rest for unknown reasons. Counted in this sample were about 2 million clones; roughly 95% of them appeared once. The ten most abundant clones make up 1% to 1.3% of the sample. CD8 naive samples were CD45RO-negative cells positively selected for CCR7, giving a CD45RA+CCR7+ population that excluded TemRA cells. The sequencing sample was made of naive CD8+ T cells sorted from blood. The cell subset or site tag for this specimen amounts to: CD45RA+CCR7+. The origin of the receptors is a man aged 18 to 30 in good health.

V is TRBV2 and J is TRBJ2-5, with D possibly being TRBD1 (5 bases). The CDR3 covers 13 residues. The germline CDR1 and CDR2 sequences are SNHLY and FYNNEI. V was cut by 6 bases and J by 0 bases, with 8 bases left in between. This CDR3 reads CASSAGYQETQYF. The CDR3 nucleotides are TGTGCCAGCAGCGCAGGGTACCAAGAGACCCAGTACTTC.

The chain is built from TRBV10-2 and TRBJ2-1; tentative D call: TRBD1 (5 bases). Per the germline V gene, CDR1 is WSHSY and CDR2 is SAAADI. V was shortened by 0 bases and J by 7 bases, with 10 bases between the two germline ends. The CDR3 spans 14 residues. This CDR3 reads CASSESQGYNEQFF. DNA for the CDR3: TGCGCCAGCAGTGAGTCGCAGGGCTATAATGAGCAGTTCTTC.

The V and J genes are TRBV7-3 and TRBJ2-3, with a possible D match to TRBD1 (5 bases). CDR3 length: 13 amino acids. The germline CDR1 and CDR2 sequences are SGHTA and FQGTGA. Trimming pared 0 bases from V and 11 bases from J, leaving 12 bases between. This CDR3 is CASSLTLGVEQYF. The CDR3 coding sequence is TGTGCCAGCAGCTTAACTTTAGGGGTAGAGCAGTATTTT.

Details on this clone: The identical CDR3 is also encoded by other nucleotide sequences in the sample. This chain uses TRBV5-6 with TRBJ2-2; D is unresolved. Germline values: CDR1 SGHDT, CDR2 YYEEEE. Deletions cut 2 bases from V and 1 base from J, with 6 bases between. The CDR3 covers 14 residues. The CDR3 DNA sequence: TGTGCCAGCAGCTTCGGTCAGAACACCGGGGAGCTGTTTTTT. Protein product: CASSFGQNTGELFF.

The chain combines TRBV5-4 with TRBJ2-5; D possibly uses TRBD1 or TRBD2 (5 bases each). Germline values: CDR1 SGHNT, CDR2 YYREEE (reference sequence). V dropped 2 bases and J dropped 5 bases, with 16 bases sitting between them. This CDR3 region has 15 residues. The CDR3 sequence is CASSFSQGAGETQYF. As DNA, the CDR3 is TGTGCCAGCAGCTTTTCTCAAGGGGCGGGTGAGACCCAGTACTTC.

The rearrangement joins TRBV5-6 to TRBJ2-1, with 9 bases fitting TRBD1. CDR3 length: 15 amino acids. J was trimmed by 7 bases and V by 4 bases; bases with no gene match: 9. Germline CDR1 and CDR2: SGHDT and YYEEEE. The CDR3 bases are TGTGCCAGCAGCCTGGGACAGGGTTGGTCTAATGAGCAGTTCTTC. Protein sequence: CASSLGQGWSNEQFF.

CDR3 DNA: TGTGCCAGCAGTTCCGATGGACTAGCGGGGGGGTACAATGAGCAGTTCTTC. It encodes CASSSDGLAGGYNEQFF. The rearrangement links TRBV28 to TRBJ2-1; TRBD2 agrees at 15 bases. Germline lookup yields CDR1 MDHEN and CDR2 SYDVKM. The CDR3 has 17 residues. After removal of 4 bases from V and 4 bases from J, the junction contained 5 bases not matched to a gene. The variable domain in full, completed from reference TRBV28 and TRBJ2-1, reads DVKVTQSSRYLVKRTGEKVFLECVQDMDHENMFWYRQDPGLGLRLIYFSYDVKMKEKGDIPEGYSVSREKKERFSLILESASTNQTSMYLCASSSDGLAGGYNEQFFGPGTRLTVL.

V is TRBV7-8 and J is TRBJ2-7, with D maybe TRBD1 (5 bases). The V and J ends lost 4 bases and 0 bases respectively, with 16 bases between them. This CDR3 is 16 amino acids long. CDR1 is SGHVS, CDR2 FQNEAQ, per germline. The CDR3, as DNA: TGTGCCAGCAGCTCCCTAGGACACCCGAGCTCCTACGAGCAGTACTTC. Its translation: CASSSLGHPSSYEQYF.